Listed below are T cell receptor beta chains from one sample, sequenced in a study of patients and donors after allogeneic stem cell transplantation. TCRdb re-derived calls from the RT-PCR reads in MiXCR, one entry per CDR3 protein. In the table there are over 400,000 distinct CDR3 sequences, around 16% of which are singletons. The sample consisted of blood, either unsorted or a sorted T cell fraction (not recorded which). These TCRs come from a human donor who was either an allogeneic HSCT recipient or a stem cell or donor lymphocyte infusion donor (not recorded which). It is not recorded whose cells these are; they may come from a transplant donor. The CDR3 runs from the conserved cysteine through the conserved F or W. The D gene is left open where the match is weak. The size entry is marked missing in some rows and otherwise reads once, few, many or a size class.

CDR3nt	CDR3aa	abundance	len	v_gene	j_gene	d_gene
TGTGCCAGCAGCCCGGGACTAGCGGGGGGAGCCGGGGAGCTGTTTTTT	CASSPGLAGGAGELFF	-	16	TRBV6-1	TRBJ2-2	TRBD2
TGCGCCAGCAGCTTAGCAACAGGGCCAAGCTCCTACGAGCAGTACTTC	CASSLATGPSSYEQYF	-	16	TRBV5-1	TRBJ2-7	-
TGTGCCAGCAGCTTTGAGGGACAGGTGTCTGGAAACACCATATATTTT	CASSFEGQVSGNTIYF	-	16	TRBV11-3	TRBJ1-3	TRBD1
TGCAGTGCTAGAGTACTGTTTACTTTCTTT	CSARVLFTFF	few	10	TRBV20-1	TRBJ1-1	-
TGTGCCAGCAGTTTATCCCGGGGAGGCACTGAAGCTTTCTTT	CASSLSRGGTEAFF	many	14	TRBV27	TRBJ1-1	-
TGTGCCTGGAGGCCAGGACTACAAGAGACCCAGTACTTC	CAWRPGLQETQYF	-	13	TRBV30	TRBJ2-5	-
TGTGCCAGCAGCCCCCGGGACAGGGGTTTTGAGACCCAGTACTTC	CASSPRDRGFETQYF	-	15	TRBV3-1	TRBJ2-5	TRBD1
TGCAGCGTGGAATCTAGCGCCTCCTACAATGAGCAGTTCTTC	CSVESSASYNEQFF	many	14	TRBV29-1	TRBJ2-1	-
TGTGCCAGCAGGAACCACCGGGACAGCCCCGAGGGATCCTACAATGAGCAGTTCTTC	CASRNHRDSPEGSYNEQFF	few	19	TRBV21-1	TRBJ2-1	-
TGCGCCAGCAGCTTGGTGGTCACGACGAGGGACACTGAAGCTTTCTTT	CASSLVVTTRDTEAFF	-	16	TRBV5-1	TRBJ1-1	-
TGCGCCAGCAATACAAACCCGGCGGACGGATACGAGCAGTACTTC	CASNTNPADGYEQYF	few	15	TRBV5-1	TRBJ2-7	-
TGTGCCAGCAGCCGTGGACAGGGTCCCCACGAGCAGTACTTC	CASSRGQGPHEQYF	-	14	TRBV12-3/TRBV12-4	TRBJ2-7	TRBD1
TGTGCCAGTAAACGCCCGGGACAGGGACTTACGCAGTATTTT	CASKRPGQGLTQYF	few	14	TRBV27	TRBJ2-3	TRBD1
TGTGCCAGCAGTTCCCAAATCTATGGGACAGATACGCAGTATTTT	CASSSQIYGTDTQYF	few	15	TRBV27	TRBJ2-3	-
TGTGCCAGCAGCATCCGGGACTTACAAGAGACCCAGTACTTC	CASSIRDLQETQYF	-	14	TRBV13	TRBJ2-5	-
TGTGCCAGCAGCCGGAATAGCGGGGCGTCCTACGAGCAGTACTTC	CASSRNSGASYEQYF	-	15	TRBV11-1	TRBJ2-7	TRBD2
TGCGCCAGCAGCAGACCCAGGCAGGGGGCAACCGGGGAGCTGTTTTTT	CASSRPRQGATGELFF	-	16	TRBV5-1	TRBJ2-2	TRBD1
TGTGCCAGCAAATCCAGGGATGGCTACACCTTC	CASKSRDGYTF	-	11	TRBV2	TRBJ1-2	-
TGCAGTGCTAGTCTCCCTAACCACGAGCAGTACTTC	CSASLPNHEQYF	-	12	TRBV20-1	TRBJ2-7	-
TGTGCCAGCAGTCCACACAGGGGCGAGAACACTGAAGCTTTCTTT	CASSPHRGENTEAFF	few	15	TRBV6-1	TRBJ1-1	TRBD1
TGCGCCAGCAGCCAAGACCCAGACAGGACTAATGAAAAACTGTTTTTT	CASSQDPDRTNEKLFF	-	16	TRBV4-3	TRBJ1-4	-
TGTGCCAGCAGCTTGGAACGGCGGACGAACTATGGCTACACCTTC	CASSLERRTNYGYTF	-	15	TRBV5-8	TRBJ1-2	-
TGTGCCAGCAGTTTTCTTGGACAGGGGAACACCGGGGAGCTGTTTTTT	CASSFLGQGNTGELFF	few	16	TRBV27	TRBJ2-2	TRBD1
TGCGCCAGCAGCCAAGATCAAGAGGCGTCCTATGGCTACACCTTC	CASSQDQEASYGYTF	-	15	TRBV4-3	TRBJ1-2	-
TGTGCCAGCAGCCCACGCGGGAGCTCCTACAATGAGCAGTTCTTC	CASSPRGSSYNEQFF	-	15	TRBV7-9	TRBJ2-1	TRBD2
TGTGCCAGCAGCGCAGACAGGGTAGATGATTTTGAAAAACTGTTTTTT	CASSADRVDDFEKLFF	-	16	TRBV9	TRBJ1-4	TRBD1
TGCGCCAGCAGCTCACCGGGACAGGGCTATGAGCAGTTCTTC	CASSSPGQGYEQFF	many	14	TRBV5-1	TRBJ2-1	TRBD1
TGTGCCAGCAGTTTATACTCAGGCTCTGGAAACACCATATATTTT	CASSLYSGSGNTIYF	-	15	TRBV27	TRBJ1-3	-
TGCAGTGCTAGACTCCCCAATCCGGGCAGTCCTGGGGGCTACACCTTC	CSARLPNPGSPGGYTF	-	16	TRBV20-1	TRBJ1-2	-
TGTGCCAGCAGCCAACCCGCGGGGGGCAGGAAGAACACTGAAGCTTTCTTT	CASSQPAGGRKNTEAFF	few	17	TRBV4-2	TRBJ1-1	-
TGTGCCAGCAGCTCCCGAGGCTTTTACGGCTACACCTTC	CASSSRGFYGYTF	-	13	TRBV7-6	TRBJ1-2	-
TGTGCCAGCAGTTGGACCGGGACTAGCGGGGGTGGGTACCAAGAGACCCAGTACTTC	CASSWTGTSGGGYQETQYF	many	19	TRBV12-3/TRBV12-4	TRBJ2-5	TRBD2
TGTGCCAGCAGCAACCCAGGGCCCGTTAACTATGGCTACACCTTC	CASSNPGPVNYGYTF	many	15	TRBV4-2	TRBJ1-2	-
TGCAGTGCTAGAGATCTTGGGGCCGGGGGCGTTCAGTACTTC	CSARDLGAGGVQYF	few	14	TRBV20-1	TRBJ2-4	-
TGTGCCAGTAGTCCAATCCCCACCAGACAGGGAAGGGAAGAGACCCAGTACTTC	CASSPIPTRQGREETQYF	-	18	TRBV19	TRBJ2-5	TRBD1
TGTGCCAGCAGTTCTTGGACAGTTACCTACGAGCAGTACTTC	CASSSWTVTYEQYF	-	14	TRBV6-5	TRBJ2-7	-